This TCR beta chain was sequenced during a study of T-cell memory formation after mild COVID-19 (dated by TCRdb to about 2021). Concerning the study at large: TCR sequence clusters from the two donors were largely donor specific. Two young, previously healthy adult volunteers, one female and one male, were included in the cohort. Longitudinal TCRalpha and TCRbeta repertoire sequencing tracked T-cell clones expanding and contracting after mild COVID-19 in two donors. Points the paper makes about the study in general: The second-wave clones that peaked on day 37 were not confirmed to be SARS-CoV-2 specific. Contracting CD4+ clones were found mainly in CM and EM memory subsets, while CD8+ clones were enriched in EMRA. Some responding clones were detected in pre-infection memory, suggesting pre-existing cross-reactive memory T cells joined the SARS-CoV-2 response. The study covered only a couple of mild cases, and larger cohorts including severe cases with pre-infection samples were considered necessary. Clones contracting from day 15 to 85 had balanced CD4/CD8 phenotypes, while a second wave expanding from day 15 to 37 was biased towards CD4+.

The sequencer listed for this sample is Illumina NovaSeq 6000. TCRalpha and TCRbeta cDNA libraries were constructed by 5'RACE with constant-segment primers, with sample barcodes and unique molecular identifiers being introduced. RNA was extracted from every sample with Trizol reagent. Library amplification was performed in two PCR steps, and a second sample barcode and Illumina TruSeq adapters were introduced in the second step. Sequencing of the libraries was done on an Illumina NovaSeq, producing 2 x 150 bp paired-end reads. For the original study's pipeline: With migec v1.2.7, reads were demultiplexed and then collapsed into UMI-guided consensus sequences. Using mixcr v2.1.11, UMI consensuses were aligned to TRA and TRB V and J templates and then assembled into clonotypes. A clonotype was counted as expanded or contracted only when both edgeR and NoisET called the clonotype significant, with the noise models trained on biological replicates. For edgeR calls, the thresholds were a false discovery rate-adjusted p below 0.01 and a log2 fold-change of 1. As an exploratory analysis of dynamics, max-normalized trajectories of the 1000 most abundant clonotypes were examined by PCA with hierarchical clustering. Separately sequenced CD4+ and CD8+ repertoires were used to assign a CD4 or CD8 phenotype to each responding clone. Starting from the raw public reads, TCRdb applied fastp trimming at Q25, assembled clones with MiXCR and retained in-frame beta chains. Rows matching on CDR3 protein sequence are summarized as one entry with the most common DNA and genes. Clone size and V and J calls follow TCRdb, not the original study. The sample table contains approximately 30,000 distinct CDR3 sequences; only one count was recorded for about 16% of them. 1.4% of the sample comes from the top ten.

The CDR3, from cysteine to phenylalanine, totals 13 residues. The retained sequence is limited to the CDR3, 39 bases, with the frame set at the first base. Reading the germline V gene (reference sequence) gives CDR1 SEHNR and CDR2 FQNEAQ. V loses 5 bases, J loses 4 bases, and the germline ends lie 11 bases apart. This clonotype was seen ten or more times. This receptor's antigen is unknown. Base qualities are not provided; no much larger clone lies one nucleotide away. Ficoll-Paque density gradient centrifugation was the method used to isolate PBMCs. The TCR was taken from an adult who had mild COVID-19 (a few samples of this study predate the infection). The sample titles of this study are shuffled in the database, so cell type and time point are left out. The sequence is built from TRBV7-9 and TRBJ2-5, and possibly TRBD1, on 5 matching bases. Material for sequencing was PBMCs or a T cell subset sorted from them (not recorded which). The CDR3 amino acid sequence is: CASSPNTGETQYF. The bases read TGTGCCAGCAGCCCCAATACAGGAGAGACCCAGTACTTC.